The present TCR beta chain was sequenced within a study of blood T cell repertoires in COVID-19. Trimming took off 5 bases at V and 0 bases at J, with 13 bases between the two ends. CDR1 and CDR2 (germline): MNHEY, SVGEGT. The CDR3 has 15 amino acids. The assay was immunoSEQ multiplex PCR, and TCRdb's table has in-frame clones only and misses some. The sample includes under 150,000 clones, roughly four fifths of them seen just once. The material sequenced was peripheral blood. The V and J genes are TRBV6-2 or TRBV6-3 and TRBJ1-1; D call uncertain. This clonotype was sampled from a man aged 35 to 55 with active or convalescent COVID-19. CDR3 sequence: CASSKPGSLNTEAFF. The DNA of the CDR3 is TGTGCCAGCAGTAAACCGGGAAGCCTGAACACTGAAGCTTTCTTT.